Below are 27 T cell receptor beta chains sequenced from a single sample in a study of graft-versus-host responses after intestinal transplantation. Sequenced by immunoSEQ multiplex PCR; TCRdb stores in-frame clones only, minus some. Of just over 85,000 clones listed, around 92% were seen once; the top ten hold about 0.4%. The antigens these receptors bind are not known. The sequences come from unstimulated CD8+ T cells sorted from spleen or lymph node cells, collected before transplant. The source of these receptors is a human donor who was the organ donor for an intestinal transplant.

DNA for the CDR3: TGTGCCAGCAGCTTCGGGGGTGGTAATTCACCCCTCCACTTT. Translation gives CASSFGGGNSPLHF. The V gene is TRBV5-5, the J gene TRBJ1-6, with a weak D call TRBD1 (5 bases). Germline lookup yields CDR1 SGHKS and CDR2 YYEKEE (reference sequence). The CDR3 length is 14 residues. V lost 2 bases, J lost 6 bases, and 9 bases lay in between.

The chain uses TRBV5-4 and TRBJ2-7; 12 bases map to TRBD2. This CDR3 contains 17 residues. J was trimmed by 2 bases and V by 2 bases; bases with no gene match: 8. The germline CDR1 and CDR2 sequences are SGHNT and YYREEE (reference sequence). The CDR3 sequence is CASSFQLAGGLPYEQYF. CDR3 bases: TGTGCCAGCAGCTTTCAACTAGCGGGGGGATTGCCCTACGAGCAGTACTTC.

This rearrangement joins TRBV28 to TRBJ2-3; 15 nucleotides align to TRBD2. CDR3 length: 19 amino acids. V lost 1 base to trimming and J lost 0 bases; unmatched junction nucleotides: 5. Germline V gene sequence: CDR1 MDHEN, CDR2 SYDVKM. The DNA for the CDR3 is TGTGCCAGCAGTTTATTCGGGACTAGCGGGGGGATGAGCACAGATACGCAGTATTTT. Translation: CASSLFGTSGGMSTDTQYF.

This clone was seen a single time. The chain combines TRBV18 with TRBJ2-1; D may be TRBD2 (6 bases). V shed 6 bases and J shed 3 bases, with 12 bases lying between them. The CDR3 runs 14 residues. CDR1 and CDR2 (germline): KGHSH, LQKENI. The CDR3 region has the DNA TGTGCCAGCTCCAGAGGGACTGTCTACAATGAGCAGTTCTTC. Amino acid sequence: CASSRGTVYNEQFF.

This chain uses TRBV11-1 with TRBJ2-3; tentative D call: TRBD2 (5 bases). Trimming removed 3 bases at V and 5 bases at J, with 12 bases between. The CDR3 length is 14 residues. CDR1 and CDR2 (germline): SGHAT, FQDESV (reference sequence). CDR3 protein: CASSFPGFEDTQYF. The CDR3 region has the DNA TGTGCCAGCAGCTTCCCGGGGTTTGAAGATACGCAGTATTTT.

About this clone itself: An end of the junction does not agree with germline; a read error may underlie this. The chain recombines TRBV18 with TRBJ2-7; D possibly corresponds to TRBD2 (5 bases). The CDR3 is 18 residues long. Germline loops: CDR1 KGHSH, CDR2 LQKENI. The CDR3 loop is CASSPQRIFYPSPYEQYF. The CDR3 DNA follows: TGTGCCAGCTCTCCACAGCGGATTTTTTACCCATCCCCCTACGAGCAGTACTTC.

CDR3 bases: TGCGCCAGCAGCCCGCTTGCGACTCCGTGGTCCTACAATGAGCAGTTCTTC. It translates to CASSPLATPWSYNEQFF. The rearrangement joins TRBV4-1 to TRBJ2-1; D is undetermined. V gave up 4 bases and J gave up 1 base, with 17 bases separating them. Germline CDR1 is MGHRA and CDR2 is YSYEKL. This CDR3 comprises 17 residues.

The CDR3 loop is CATKDTRWGYTF. CDR3 nucleotide sequence: TGTGCCACTAAAGACACCCGTTGGGGCTACACCTTC. V is TRBV10-3 and J is TRBJ1-2; unclear D gene. CDR1 is ENHRY, CDR2 SYGVKD, per germline. V lost 10 bases to trimming and J lost 8 bases, with 17 bases between them. The CDR3 loop spans 12 amino acids.

CDR3 sequence: CASSTDRVNYGYTF. The CDR3 DNA reads TGTGCCAGCAGTACGGACAGAGTTAACTATGGCTACACCTTC. The V and J genes are TRBV27 and TRBJ1-2, with D perhaps matching TRBD1 (6 bases). Germline CDR1 is MNHEY and CDR2 is SMNVEV (reference sequence). Between the trimmed V and J ends, which lost 5 bases and 1 base, there was a span of 11 bases. The CDR3 loop spans 14 amino acids.

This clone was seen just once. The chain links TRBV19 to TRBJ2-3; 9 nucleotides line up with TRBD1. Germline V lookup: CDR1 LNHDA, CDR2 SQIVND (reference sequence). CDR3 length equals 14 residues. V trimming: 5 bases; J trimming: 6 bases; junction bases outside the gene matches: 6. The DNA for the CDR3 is TGTGCCAGTAGTGGGGGGGACAGGGCGGATACGCAGTATTTT. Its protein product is CASSGGDRADTQYF.

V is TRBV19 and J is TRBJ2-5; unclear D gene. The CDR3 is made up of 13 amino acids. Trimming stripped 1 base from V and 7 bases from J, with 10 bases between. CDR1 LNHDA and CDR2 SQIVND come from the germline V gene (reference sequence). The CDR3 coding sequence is TGTGCCAGTAGTATAGGCCCGACTGGGACCCAGTACTTC. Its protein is CASSIGPTGTQYF.

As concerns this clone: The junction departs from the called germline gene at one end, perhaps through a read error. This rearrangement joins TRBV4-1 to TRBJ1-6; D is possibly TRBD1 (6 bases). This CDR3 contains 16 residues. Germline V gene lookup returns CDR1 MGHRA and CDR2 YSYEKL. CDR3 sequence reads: CASGQDGGAYNSPLHF. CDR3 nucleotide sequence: TGCGCCAGCGGCCAAGATGGGGGGGCATATAATTCACCCCTCCACTTT.

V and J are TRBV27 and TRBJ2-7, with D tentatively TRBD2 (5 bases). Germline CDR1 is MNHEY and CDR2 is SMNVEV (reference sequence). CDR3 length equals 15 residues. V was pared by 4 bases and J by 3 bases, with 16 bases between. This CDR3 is CASSSDRGAFYEQYF. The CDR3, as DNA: TGTGCCAGCAGTTCGGATCGGGGTGCCTTCTACGAGCAGTACTTC.

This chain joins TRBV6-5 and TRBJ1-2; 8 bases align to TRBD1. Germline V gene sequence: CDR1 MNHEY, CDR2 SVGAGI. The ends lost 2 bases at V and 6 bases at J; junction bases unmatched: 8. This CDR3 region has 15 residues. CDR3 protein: CASSYLDRDMDGYTF. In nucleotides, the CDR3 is TGTGCCAGCAGTTACCTGGACAGGGATATGGATGGCTACACCTTC.

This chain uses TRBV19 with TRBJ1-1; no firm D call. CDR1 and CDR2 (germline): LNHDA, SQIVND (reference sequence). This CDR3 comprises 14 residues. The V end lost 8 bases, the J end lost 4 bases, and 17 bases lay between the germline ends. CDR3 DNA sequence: TGTGCCAGTGCACTAGCCCTTCTTGCCACTGAAGCTTTCTTT. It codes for CASALALLATEAFF.

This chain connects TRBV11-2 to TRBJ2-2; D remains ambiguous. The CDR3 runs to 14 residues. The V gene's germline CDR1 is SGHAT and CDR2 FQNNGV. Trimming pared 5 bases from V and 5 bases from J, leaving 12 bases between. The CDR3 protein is CASSRTGKTGELFF. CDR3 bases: TGTGCCAGCAGCCGAACGGGTAAAACCGGGGAGCTGTTTTTT. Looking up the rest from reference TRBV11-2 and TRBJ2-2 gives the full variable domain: EAGVAQSPRYKIIEKRQSVAFWCNPISGHATLYWYQQILGQGPKLLIQFQNNGVVDDSQLPKDRFSAERLKGVDSTLKIQPAKLEDSAVYLCASSRTGKTGELFFGEGSRLTVL.

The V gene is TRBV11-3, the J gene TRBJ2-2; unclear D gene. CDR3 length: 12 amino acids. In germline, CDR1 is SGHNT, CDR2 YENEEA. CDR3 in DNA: TGTGCGAGAACTCCACTGACAGGGGAGCTGTTTTTT. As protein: CARTPLTGELFF.

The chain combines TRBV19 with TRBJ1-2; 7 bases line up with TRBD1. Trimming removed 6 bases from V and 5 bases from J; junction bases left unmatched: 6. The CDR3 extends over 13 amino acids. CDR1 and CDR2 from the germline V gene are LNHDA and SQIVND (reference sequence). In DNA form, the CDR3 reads TGTGCCAGTAGCCACGGGACAGCTTATGGCTACACCTTC. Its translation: CASSHGTAYGYTF. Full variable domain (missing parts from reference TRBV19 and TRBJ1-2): DGGITQSPKYLFRKEGQNVTLSCEQNLNHDAMYWYRQDPGQGLRLIYYSQIVNDFQKGDIAEGYSVSREKKESFPLTVTSAQKNPTAFYLCASSHGTAYGYTFGSGTRLTVV.

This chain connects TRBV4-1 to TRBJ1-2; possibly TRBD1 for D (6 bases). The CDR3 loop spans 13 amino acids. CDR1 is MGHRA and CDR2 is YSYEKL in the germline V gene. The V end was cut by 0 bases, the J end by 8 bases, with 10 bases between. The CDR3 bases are TGCGCCAGCAGCCAAGATGACAGGCGGGGCTACACCTTC. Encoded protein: CASSQDDRRGYTF.

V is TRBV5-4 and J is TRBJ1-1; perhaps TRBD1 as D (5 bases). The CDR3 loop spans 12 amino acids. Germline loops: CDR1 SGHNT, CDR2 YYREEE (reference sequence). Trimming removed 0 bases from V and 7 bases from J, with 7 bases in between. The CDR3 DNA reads TGTGCCAGCAGCTTGGCCGGGGGTGAAGCTTTCTTT. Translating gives CASSLAGGEAFF.

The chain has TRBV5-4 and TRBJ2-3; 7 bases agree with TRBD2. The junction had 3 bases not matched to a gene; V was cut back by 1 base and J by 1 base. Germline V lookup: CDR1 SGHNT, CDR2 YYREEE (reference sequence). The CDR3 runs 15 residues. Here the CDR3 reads CASSLLAGGTDTQYF. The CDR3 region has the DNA TGTGCCAGCAGCTTGTTGGCGGGGGGCACAGATACGCAGTATTTT.

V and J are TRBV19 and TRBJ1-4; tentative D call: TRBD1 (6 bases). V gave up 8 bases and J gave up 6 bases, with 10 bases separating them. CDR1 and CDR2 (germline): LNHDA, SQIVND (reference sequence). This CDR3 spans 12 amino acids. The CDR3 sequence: CASSQGDEKLFF. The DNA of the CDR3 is TGTGCCAGTTCACAGGGTGATGAAAAACTGTTTTTT.

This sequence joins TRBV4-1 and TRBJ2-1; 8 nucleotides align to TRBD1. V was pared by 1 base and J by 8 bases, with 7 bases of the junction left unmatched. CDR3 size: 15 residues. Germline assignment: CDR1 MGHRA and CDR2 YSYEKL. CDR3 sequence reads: CASSQVAGGNYEQFF. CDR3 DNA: TGCGCCAGCAGCCAAGTTGCAGGGGGCAACTATGAGCAGTTCTTC.

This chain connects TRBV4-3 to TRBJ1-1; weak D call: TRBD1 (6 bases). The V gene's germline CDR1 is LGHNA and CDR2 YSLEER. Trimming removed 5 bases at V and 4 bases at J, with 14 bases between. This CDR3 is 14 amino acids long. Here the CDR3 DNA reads TGCGCCAGCAGCTTCACAGGGTTGGGCACTGAAGCTTTCTTT. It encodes CASSFTGLGTEAFF.

The CDR3 DNA reads as TGCGCCAGCAGCCAGGGACTCCGGGACCGTAACTATGGCTACACCTTC. Its translation: CASSQGLRDRNYGYTF. This chain uses TRBV4-1 with TRBJ1-2; TRBD1 might be the D (5 bases). Germline V gene lookup returns CDR1 MGHRA and CDR2 YSYEKL. This CDR3 contains 16 residues. V lost 3 bases and J 1 base, leaving 15 bases between the germline ends.

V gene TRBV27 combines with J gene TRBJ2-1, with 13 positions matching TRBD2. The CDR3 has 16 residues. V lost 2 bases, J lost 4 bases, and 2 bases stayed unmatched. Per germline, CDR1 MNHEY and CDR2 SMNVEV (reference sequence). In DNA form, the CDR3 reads TGTGCCAGCAGTTTACTGGGACTAGCGGGATACAATGAGCAGTTCTTC. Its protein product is CASSLLGLAGYNEQFF.

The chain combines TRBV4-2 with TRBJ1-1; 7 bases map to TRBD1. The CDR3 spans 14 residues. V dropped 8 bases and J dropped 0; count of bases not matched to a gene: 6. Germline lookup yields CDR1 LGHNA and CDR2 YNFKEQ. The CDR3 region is CASGGQTMNTEAFF. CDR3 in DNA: TGTGCCAGCGGGGGACAGACCATGAACACTGAAGCTTTCTTT.